The rows below give T cell receptor beta chains drawn from one sample of a study of T cells in Graves' hyperthyroidism and ophthalmopathy. TCRdb used MiXCR to reprocess the multiplex PCR reads, holding one entry per CDR3 protein. The data contain under 800,000 distinct CDR3 sequences, 14% of them singletons. Sequenced: blood. These TCRs come from a woman aged 18-29 years with Graves' hyperthyroidism. Both conserved end residues are part of each CDR3.

v_call	j_call	cdr3_aa
TRBV6-2/TRBV6-3	TRBJ1-5	CDPGHLRSNQPQHF
TRBV7-9	TRBJ1-1	CASSQRGGSTEAFF
TRBV7-9	TRBJ2-7	CASSLHSGATYEQYF
TRBV6-2/TRBV6-3	TRBJ2-3	CASSYPGLTDTQYF
TRBV11-1	TRBJ2-1	CASSLLLGRNNEQFF
TRBV4-2	TRBJ1-2	CASSPAREAGVGYTF
TRBV10-1	TRBJ2-1	CASRGLNGDEQFF
TRBV2	TRBJ1-4	CASMTQTGFDEKLFF
TRBV7-8	TRBJ1-5	CASSLARDGPFPQHF
TRBV7-2	TRBJ1-5	CASSLGGRGSQPQHF
TRBV28	TRBJ2-7	CASRIGDYEQYF
TRBV29-1	TRBJ2-7	CSVEDSPGQGDYEQYF
TRBV7-2	TRBJ2-7	CASSFRQVSYEQYF
TRBV19	TRBJ2-1	CASSIAGLTYNEQFF
TRBV7-8	TRBJ2-4	CASSLGGQVPILAKNIQYF
TRBV2	TRBJ2-1	CASSPGGLAGGGGEQFF
TRBV13	TRBJ1-1	CASSSDGMNTEAFF
TRBV27	TRBJ2-3	CASNSLWAEGTDTQYF
TRBV7-9	TRBJ2-2	CASIGGRHTGELFF
TRBV28	TRBJ2-1	CASSLSPRGGNEQFF
TRBV6-1	TRBJ1-2	CASSSQGIYGYTF
TRBV13	TRBJ2-3	CVSSFSPASGTDTQYF
TRBV7-3	TRBJ2-3	CASSFIPEDTQYF
TRBV29-1	TRBJ2-1	CSVELGSHYNEQFF
TRBV19	TRBJ1-1	CASSIGQGGTEAFF
TRBV10-3	TRBJ2-3	CAISNLAGVPDTQYF
TRBV5-1	TRBJ1-3	CASSLNGASGNTIYF
TRBV28	TRBJ2-4	CASSGGGVVSKNIQYF
TRBV4-2	TRBJ1-1	CASSHATGTSMNTGAFF
TRBV19	TRBJ1-5	CASSADRGGNQPQHF
TRBV2	TRBJ1-5	CASSDLTGRQPQHF
TRBV12-3/TRBV12-4	TRBJ2-2	CASNLRRREGGELFF
TRBV6-2/TRBV6-3	TRBJ2-7	CASRGGASGTYEQYF
TRBV20-1	TRBJ2-3	CSARVPPLAGGPSSTDTQYF
TRBV9	TRBJ1-6	CASSVEYNSPLHF
TRBV6-6	TRBJ1-2	CASSYSSGRGYGYTF
TRBV2	TRBJ2-1	CARASPGLEQFF
TRBV4-3	TRBJ1-5	CASSQAVAGTPGVPQHF
TRBV10-3	TRBJ2-7	CAISELGTSGRPNSYEQYF
TRBV20-1	TRBJ2-7	CSADGTSSTYEQYF
TRBV7-2	TRBJ2-7	CASSSFSGRYEQYF
TRBV28	TRBJ2-2	CASSSSGRVNTGELFF
TRBV14	TRBJ1-2	CASSHGAVYGYTF